The subject of this entry is one T cell receptor (beta chain). The germline V gene encodes CDR1 SGDLS and CDR2 YYNGEE. The CDR3 spans 13 residues. Trimming cost V 3 bases and J 5 bases, with 11 bases left between them. Profiling relied on immunoSEQ multiplex PCR, and the TCRdb table lists in-frame clones only, not all of them. The profile shows 90,000 to 100,000 clones, roughly 84% of them singletons. This entry comes from a study of blood T cell repertoires in COVID-19. The source is a man between 60 and 70 years old with acute or convalescent COVID-19. This rearrangement joins TRBV9 to TRBJ1-1; no reliable D call. Sequencing was carried out using peripheral blood. The CDR3 DNA follows: TGTGCCAGCAGCGGGGCGGGAACGACTGAAGCTTTCTTT. The encoded protein is CASSGAGTTEAFF.